The subject of this entry is one T cell receptor (beta chain). Its target is unknown. The sample originates from a study of cytomegalovirus exposure and HLA in healthy donors. Findings and limits, study-wide: As a later analysis revealed, most CMV-associated TCR beta chains appeared HLA-restricted. CMV antigen specificity was confirmed in vitro for a few CMV-associated chains. HLA-A and HLA-B allele assignments for most subjects were reportedly predicted accurately using TCR beta sequences.

The donors gave bone marrow, and they were healthy. PCR involved 60 Vbeta and 13 Jbeta primers. Clones were sequenced by immunoSEQ multiplex PCR, and TCRdb holds only the in-frame ones, with some missing. This sample has about 130,000 clones, with 70% to 80% found just once. This CDR3 is built from 16 residues. The germline V gene has CDR1 SEHNR and CDR2 FQNEAQ (reference sequence). V lost 5 bases and J lost 5; bases outside the gene matches: 15. The chain couples TRBV7-9 to TRBJ2-7; 7 positions match TRBD1. The source of this sequence is a woman between 50 and 59 years old in good health and CMV-seronegative. The specimen sequenced was PBMCs. In nucleotides, the CDR3 is TGTGCCAGCAGCCGGCTCGTTACAGGGGACGGCGACGAGCAGTACTTC. Amino acid sequence: CASSRLVTGDGDEQYF.